This T cell receptor (beta chain) was identified in a study of blood T cells in healthy people across ages. Study-level findings and limits: Relative to aged donors, long-lived donors carried more naive CD4+ cells and displayed higher diversity.

Per sample, extraction of total RNA gave at least 6 micrograms in every case. As concerns this clonotype: Its antigen remains unidentified.

The CDR3 sequence is 13 residues long. CDR1 is SNHLY, CDR2 FYNNEI, per germline. The ends were cut back, 3 bases at V and 1 base at J, with 6 bases in the middle. Primed by a sample-barcoded 5' primer and a J-beta primer mix, a second PCR proceeded for roughly 7 to 11 cycles. TCRdb called the 5' RACE reads again in MiXCR, with one record for every CDR3 protein. The data show some 1.5 million distinct CDR3 sequences, roughly 27% seen once. The chain is built from TRBV2 and TRBJ1-1; D not certain. The material sequenced was blood. The sequence was obtained from a young woman in good health. The CDR3 sequence is CASSDGTNTEAFF. The CDR3 nucleotides are TGTGCCAGCAGTGACGGCACGAACACTGAAGCTTTCTTT. Supplemented by reference TRBV2 and TRBJ1-1, the full variable domain reads EPEVTQTPSHQVTQMGQEVILRCVPISNHLYFYWYRQILGQKVEFLVSFYNNEISEKSEIFDDQFSVERPDGSNFTLKIRSTKLEDSAMYFCASSDGTNTEAFFGQGTRLTVV.